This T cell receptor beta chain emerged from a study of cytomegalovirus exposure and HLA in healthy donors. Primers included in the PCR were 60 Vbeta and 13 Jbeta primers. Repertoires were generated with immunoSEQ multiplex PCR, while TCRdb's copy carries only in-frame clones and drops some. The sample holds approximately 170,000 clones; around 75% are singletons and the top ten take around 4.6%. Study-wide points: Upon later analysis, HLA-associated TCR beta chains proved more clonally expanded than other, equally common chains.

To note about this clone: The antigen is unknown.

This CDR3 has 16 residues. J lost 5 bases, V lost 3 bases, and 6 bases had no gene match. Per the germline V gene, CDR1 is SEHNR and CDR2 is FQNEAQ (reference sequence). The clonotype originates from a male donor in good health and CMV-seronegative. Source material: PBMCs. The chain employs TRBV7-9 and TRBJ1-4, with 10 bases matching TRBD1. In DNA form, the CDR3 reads TGTGCCAGCAGCTTCGGGACAGGGGTTTGGAATGAAAAACTGTTTTTT. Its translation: CASSFGTGVWNEKLFF.